This T cell receptor (beta chain) was recorded in a study of control samples from healthy donors and cancer patients. This CDR3 is built from 15 residues. J gave up 5 bases and V 0 bases, and 3 bases lay outside the gene matches. Germline V gene lookup returns CDR1 LNHDA and CDR2 SQIVND (reference sequence). Libraries were prepared by immunoSEQ multiplex PCR; TCRdb keeps only in-frame clonotypes and omits some of them. The sample carries fewer than 120,000 clones, approximately 87% recorded once. V and J are TRBV19 and TRBJ2-2, with 7 positions matching TRBD1. Source material: PBMCs. The sequence came from a woman aged 55-69 years with lung cancer. The chain's CDR3 is CASSIEGGRTGELFF. The CDR3 region has the DNA TGTGCCAGTAGTATAGAAGGGGGCAGGACCGGGGAGCTGTTTTTT.